One sample yielded the 2 T cell receptor beta chains listed below, sequenced in a study of CD8 T cells in ankylosing spondylitis. TCRdb processed the 5' RACE reads anew with MiXCR; each CDR3 protein has one entry. Here the sample spans around 140,000 distinct CDR3 sequences, roughly 11% being singletons. Sample: blood, either unsorted or a sorted T cell fraction (not recorded which). These receptors all come from a female donor with ankylosing spondylitis or in good health (not recorded which).

Ten or more counts support this clonotype. The rearrangement joins TRBV28 to TRBJ2-1, with 8 nucleotides matching TRBD1. Germline CDR1 is MDHEN and CDR2 is SYDVKM. Germline trimming cut 4 bases from V and 2 bases from J; bases unmatched to any gene: 10. There are 17 residues in the CDR3. DNA of the CDR3: TGTGCCAGCAGTTCCACTACCCGACAGGGGACCTACAATGAGCAGTTCTTC. It codes for CASSSTTRQGTYNEQFF. The variable domain in full, completed from reference TRBV28 and TRBJ2-1, reads DVKVTQSSRYLVKRTGEKVFLECVQDMDHENMFWYRQDPGLGLRLIYFSYDVKMKEKGDIPEGYSVSREKKERFSLILESASTNQTSMYLCASSSTTRQGTYNEQFFGPGTRLTVL.

This clonotype was recorded many times. The CDR3: CASSLGVSNTGELFF. As DNA, the CDR3 is TGTGCCAGCAGTTTGGGGGTCTCGAACACCGGGGAGCTGTTTTTT. The V and J genes are TRBV27 and TRBJ2-2; perhaps D is TRBD1 or TRBD2 (5 bases each). The germline V gene has CDR1 MNHEY and CDR2 SMNVEV (reference sequence). V dropped 3 bases and J dropped 0 bases, with 8 bases sitting between them. The CDR3 is 15 amino acids.